These 4 T cell receptor beta chains were sequenced from one sample in a study of T cell repertoires in cytomegalovirus infection. TCRdb re-called the reads through MiXCR, storing one row per CDR3 protein. The table shows approximately 1,000,000 distinct CDR3 sequences, with approximately 31% occurring only once. Their cognate antigens are unknown. The source was cultured CD8+ T cells from PBMCs, collected from culture after CMV antigen stimulation. The receptors originated from a human donor in good health (CMV status not recorded). Some clones in this sample may be carry-over from other donors' samples.

The chain links TRBV19 to TRBJ2-2; D unclear. In germline, CDR1 is LNHDA, CDR2 SQIVND (reference sequence). The CDR3 has 16 residues. V lost 3 bases, J lost 0 bases, and 11 bases lay in between. The CDR3 DNA reads TGTGCCAGTAGTATTGAGGCAGCCGCGAACACCGGGGAGCTGTTTTTT. As protein: CASSIEAAANTGELFF.

In DNA, the CDR3 is TGTGCCAGCAGTCCAGTCGTGACTGAAGCTTTCTTT. This gives the protein CASSPVVTEAFF. The chain carries TRBV12-3 or TRBV12-4 and TRBJ1-1; D gene unclear. The CDR3 loop spans 12 amino acids. Trimming took off 5 bases at V and 5 bases at J, with 9 bases between the two ends.

The chain is built from TRBV7-3 and TRBJ2-3; TRBD2 is a possible D gene (6 bases). Germline values: CDR1 SGHTA, CDR2 FQGTGA. This CDR3 is 17 amino acids long. Trimming cost V 0 bases and J 4 bases, with 17 bases left between them. The CDR3 DNA is TGTGCCAGCAGCTTAACGGCGGGGCGGGGACCGGCAGATACGCAGTATTTT. Translation gives CASSLTAGRGPADTQYF. Using reference TRBV7-3 and TRBJ2-3 for the parts outside the CDR3, the full variable domain is GAGVSQTPSNKVTEKGKYVELRCDPISGHTALYWYRQSLGQGPEFLIYFQGTGAADDSGLPNDRFFAVRPEGSVSTLKIQRTERGDSAVYLCASSLTAGRGPADTQYFGPGTRLTVL.

Notes on this clonotype: This may arise from a read error, as a much more abundant clone is one base away. The chain is built from TRBV7-6 and TRBJ2-1; D uncertain. Between the trimmed V and J ends, which lost 5 bases and 11 bases, there was a span of 13 bases. Germline V gene lookup returns CDR1 SGHVS and CDR2 FNYEAQ. There are 12 residues in the CDR3. The CDR3 sequence: CASSRWTDQQFF. Written as DNA, the CDR3 is TGTGCCAGCAGCCGGTGGACCGATCAGCAGTTCTTC.